These T cell receptor beta chains were read from a single sample in a study of blood T cell repertoires in COVID-19. Method: immunoSEQ multiplex PCR; TCRdb's copy keeps in-frame clones and lacks some. The sample includes 200,000 to 250,000 clones, around 80% seen only once; the top ten take 7.8%. Sequenced sample: peripheral blood. The receptor set was obtained from a woman older than 75 with COVID-19, enrolled during active disease. Both conserved end residues are part of each CDR3. The D gene is left open where the match is weak. Part of the rows lack a size; the others show once, few, many or a class for expanded clones.

>TRBV9|.|.|TRBJ2-3
CASAPTSRSSTDTQYF
TGTGCCAGCGCCCCCACTAGCCGCTCTAGCACAGATACGCAGTATTTT
>TRBV18|.|.|TRBJ2-7
CASSLTGRDSYEQYF
TGTGCCAGCTCACTAACCGGACGGGACTCCTACGAGCAGTACTTC
>TRBV9|TRBD2|.|TRBJ2-1
CASSPTSGGAGEQFF
TGTGCCAGCAGCCCCACTAGCGGGGGGGCAGGGGAGCAGTTCTTC
>TRBV9|TRBD2|.|TRBJ2-1
CASSPYKTSLPYNEQFF
TGTGCCAGCAGCCCCTACAAGACTAGCCTCCCGTACAATGAGCAGTTCTTC
>TRBV11-2|.|.|TRBJ2-1
CASSLEAGRHYNEQFF
TGTGCCAGCAGCTTAGAGGCCGGGAGACACTACAATGAGCAGTTCTTC
>TRBV6-6|TRBD1|few|TRBJ2-7
CASSYGRGSYEQYF
TGTGCCAGCAGTTACGGCAGGGGGTCCTACGAGCAGTACTTC
>TRBV4-2|.|.|TRBJ2-1
CASSPSAQTYNEQFF
TGTGCCAGCAGCCCGTCAGCGCAGACCTACAATGAGCAGTTCTTC
>TRBV28|.|.|TRBJ2-3
CASSLFADTQYF
TGTGCCAGCAGTTTGTTCGCAGATACGCAGTATTTT
>TRBV18|.|.|TRBJ2-4
CASSPPTNRNIQYF
TGTGCCAGCTCACCACCGACCAACAGGAACATTCAGTACTTC
>TRBV2|TRBD2|.|TRBJ2-1
CASKGLASHEQFF
TGTGCCAGCAAAGGACTAGCGTCTCATGAGCAGTTCTTC
>TRBV2|.|.|TRBJ1-2
CASKTYGYTF
TGTGCCAGCAAAACATACGGCTACACCTTC
>TRBV6-5|TRBD1|.|TRBJ1-4
CASRDTGGEEKLFF
TGTGCCAGCAGAGACACAGGGGGGGAAGAAAAACTGTTTTTT
>TRBV18|TRBD1|few|TRBJ1-1
CASSRQGASSFGTEAFF
TGTGCCAGCTCCCGACAGGGGGCGAGCTCATTCGGCACTGAAGCTTTCTTT
>TRBV5-4|.|.|TRBJ1-4
CASSSTGSGEKLFF
TGTGCCAGCAGCTCAACAGGGTCAGGGGAAAAACTGTTTTTT
>TRBV19|TRBD2|.|TRBJ2-1
CASARASGTPAVF
TGTGCCAGTGCTAGGGCTAGCGGGACCCCAGCCGTCTTC
>TRBV11-1|.|.|TRBJ1-1
CASRKQVNTEAFF
TGTGCCAGCAGGAAACAGGTGAACACTGAAGCTTTCTTT
>TRBV7-9|.|.|TRBJ1-6
CASSLVADSPLHF
TGTGCCAGCAGCTTAGTAGCGGATTCACCCCTCCACTTT
>TRBV5-6|TRBD1|.|TRBJ1-5
CASSLEGTGNQPQHF
TGTGCCAGCAGCTTGGAGGGGACAGGGAATCAGCCCCAGCATTTT
>TRBV7-2|TRBD1|.|TRBJ1-5
CASSPQGGAWPQHF
TGTGCCAGCAGCCCACAGGGGGGAGCCTGGCCCCAGCATTTT
>TRBV3-1/TRBV3-2|.|.|TRBJ2-5
CASSSRYGGGETQYF
TGTGCCAGCAGCTCAAGATATGGGGGCGGAGAGACCCAGTACTTC
>TRBV11-1|TRBD1|.|TRBJ1-2
CASSRQGNGYTF
TGTGCCAGCAGCCGACAGGGGAATGGCTACACCTTC
>TRBV28|.|.|TRBJ1-6
CASSPPGQTRSPLHF
TGTGCCAGCAGTCCTCCCGGACAGACTCGGTCACCCCTCCACTTT
>TRBV19|TRBD1|.|TRBJ1-5
CASSIQGVQPQHF
TGTGCCAGTAGTATACAGGGGGTTCAGCCCCAGCATTTT
>TRBV2|.|.|TRBJ1-5
CASSGASSRQPQHF
TGTGCCAGCAGTGGGGCCTCTTCGAGACAGCCCCAGCATTTT
>TRBV6-1|TRBD1|.|TRBJ1-6
CASSEASGQGYSPLHF
TGTGCCAGCAGTGAAGCTTCAGGACAGGGTTATTCACCCCTCCACTTT
>TRBV19|TRBD1|.|TRBJ2-5
CASRPPGTGDGKTQYF
TGTGCCAGTAGACCTCCCGGGACAGGGGATGGGAAGACCCAGTACTTC
>TRBV3-1/TRBV3-2|TRBD1|.|TRBJ1-6
CASSRFRDRPLAPLHF
TGTGCCAGCAGCCGATTCCGGGACAGGCCGTTGGCACCCCTCCACTTT
>TRBV28|.|.|TRBJ2-7
CASSLGRQNPLYEQYF
TGTGCCAGCAGTTTAGGACGACAGAACCCCCTCTACGAGCAGTACTTC
>TRBV4-1|.|.|TRBJ2-1
CASSPHRVGRFNEQFF
TGCGCCAGCAGCCCGCACAGGGTGGGTAGGTTCAATGAGCAGTTCTTC
>TRBV9|.|.|TRBJ2-1
CASSVAGQGYGEQFF
TGTGCCAGCAGCGTAGCAGGTCAGGGGTACGGTGAGCAGTTCTTC
>TRBV7-2|.|.|TRBJ1-1
CASSFRWNTEAFF
TGTGCCAGCAGCTTTCGGTGGAACACTGAAGCTTTCTTT
>TRBV4-1|.|few|TRBJ2-1
CASSHELAPPVDEQFF
TGCGCCAGCAGCCATGAACTAGCTCCACCCGTCGATGAGCAGTTCTTC
>TRBV10-2|.|.|TRBJ2-3
CASSEQGDTQYF
TGCGCCAGCAGTGAACAGGGTGATACGCAGTATTTT
>TRBV5-1|TRBD2|.|TRBJ2-3
CASKLAGETDTQYF
TGCGCCAGCAAACTAGCGGGGGAGACAGATACGCAGTATTTT
>TRBV5-1|.|once|TRBJ2-7
CASSRQGNDEQYF
TGCGCCAGCAGCCGGCAGGGGAATGACGAGCAGTACTTC
>TRBV6-2/TRBV6-3|TRBD1|.|TRBJ2-7
CASSSGTDNSYEQYF
TGTGCCAGCAGCTCCGGGACAGACAACTCCTACGAGCAGTACTTC
>TRBV3-1/TRBV3-2|.|.|TRBJ1-1
CASSLVYTEAFF
TGTGCCAGCAGCCTCGTCTACACTGAAGCTTTCTTT
>TRBV5-4|.|few|TRBJ1-1
CACGGTPVNTEAFF
TGTGCCTGCGGGGGTACCCCGGTGAACACTGAAGCTTTCTTT